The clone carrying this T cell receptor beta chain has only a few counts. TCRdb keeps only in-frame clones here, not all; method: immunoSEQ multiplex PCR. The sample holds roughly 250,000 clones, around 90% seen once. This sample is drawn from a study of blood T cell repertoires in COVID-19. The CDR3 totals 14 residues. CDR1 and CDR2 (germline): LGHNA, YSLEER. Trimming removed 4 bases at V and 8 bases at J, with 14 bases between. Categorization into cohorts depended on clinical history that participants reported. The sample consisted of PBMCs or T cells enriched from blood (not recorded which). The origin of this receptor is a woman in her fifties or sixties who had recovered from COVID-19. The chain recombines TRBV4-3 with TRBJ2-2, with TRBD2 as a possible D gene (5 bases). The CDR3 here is CASSRGSFGGELFF. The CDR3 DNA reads TGCGCCAGCAGCCGAGGGTCCTTCGGTGGGGAGCTGTTTTTT.